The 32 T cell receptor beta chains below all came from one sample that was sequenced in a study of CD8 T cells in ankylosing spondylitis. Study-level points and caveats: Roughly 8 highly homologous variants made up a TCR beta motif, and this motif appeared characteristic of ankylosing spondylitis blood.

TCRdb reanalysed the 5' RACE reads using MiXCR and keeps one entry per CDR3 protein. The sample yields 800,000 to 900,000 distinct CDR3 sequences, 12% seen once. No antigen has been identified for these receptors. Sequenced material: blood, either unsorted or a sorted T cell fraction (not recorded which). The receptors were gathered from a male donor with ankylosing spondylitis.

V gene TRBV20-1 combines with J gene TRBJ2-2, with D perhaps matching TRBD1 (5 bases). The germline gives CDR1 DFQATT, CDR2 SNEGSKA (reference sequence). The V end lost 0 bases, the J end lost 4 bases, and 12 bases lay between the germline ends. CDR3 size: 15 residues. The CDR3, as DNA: TGCAGTGCTAGAGAACAGGCCCTTCTCACCGGGGAGCTGTTTTTT. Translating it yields CSAREQALLTGELFF.

The CDR3 reads CASRPTSGGVVNEQFF. DNA of the CDR3: TGTGCCAGCAGACCCACTAGCGGGGGAGTCGTCAATGAGCAGTTCTTC. This chain joins TRBV6-1 and TRBJ2-1; TRBD2 matches 11 bases. This CDR3 is built from 16 residues. V was pared by 6 bases and J by 6 bases, with 10 bases of the junction left unmatched. CDR1 is MNHNS and CDR2 is SASEGT in the germline V gene.

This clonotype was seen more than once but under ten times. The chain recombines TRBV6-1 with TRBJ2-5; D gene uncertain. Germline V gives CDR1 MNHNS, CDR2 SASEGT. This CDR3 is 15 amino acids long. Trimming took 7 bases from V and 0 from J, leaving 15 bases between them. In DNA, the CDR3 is TGTGCCAGCACCCGAGCCCCCACTAACCAAGAGACCCAGTACTTC. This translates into CASTRAPTNQETQYF.

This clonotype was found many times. The CDR3 region is CASSPQSGENQPQHF. The CDR3 region has the DNA TGTGCCAGCAGCCCACAATCAGGGGAAAATCAGCCCCAGCATTTT. The chain has TRBV7-2 and TRBJ1-5, with D maybe TRBD1 (6 bases). This CDR3 spans 15 amino acids. Trimming took off 5 bases at V and 4 bases at J, with 15 bases between the two ends. CDR1 SGHTA and CDR2 FQGNSA come from the germline V gene.

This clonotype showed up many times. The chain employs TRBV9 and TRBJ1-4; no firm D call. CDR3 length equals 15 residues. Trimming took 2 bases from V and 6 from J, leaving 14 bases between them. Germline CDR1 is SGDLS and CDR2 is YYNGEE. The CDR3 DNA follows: TGTGCCAGCAGCGTCGGACCGACTACCTATGAAAAACTGTTTTTT. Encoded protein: CASSVGPTTYEKLFF.

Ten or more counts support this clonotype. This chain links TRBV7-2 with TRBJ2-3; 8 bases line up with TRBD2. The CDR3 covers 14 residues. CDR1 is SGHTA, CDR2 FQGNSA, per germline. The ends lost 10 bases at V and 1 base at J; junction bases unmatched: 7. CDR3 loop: CAISLAAGTDTQYF. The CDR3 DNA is TGTGCCATCTCACTAGCGGCGGGCACAGATACGCAGTATTTT.

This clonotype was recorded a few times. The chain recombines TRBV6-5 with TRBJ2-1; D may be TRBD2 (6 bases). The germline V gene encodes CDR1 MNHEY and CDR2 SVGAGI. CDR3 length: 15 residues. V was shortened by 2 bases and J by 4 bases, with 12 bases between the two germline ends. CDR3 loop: CASSYHPGSYNEQFF. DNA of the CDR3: TGTGCCAGCAGTTACCATCCCGGGAGTTACAATGAGCAGTTCTTC.

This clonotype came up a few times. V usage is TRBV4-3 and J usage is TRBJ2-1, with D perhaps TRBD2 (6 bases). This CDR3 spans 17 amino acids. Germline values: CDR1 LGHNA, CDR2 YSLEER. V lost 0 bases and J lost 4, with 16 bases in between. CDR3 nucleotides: TGCGCCAGCAGCCAAGATGACACCAGCGGGCCTTACAATGAGCAGTTCTTC. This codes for CASSQDDTSGPYNEQFF.

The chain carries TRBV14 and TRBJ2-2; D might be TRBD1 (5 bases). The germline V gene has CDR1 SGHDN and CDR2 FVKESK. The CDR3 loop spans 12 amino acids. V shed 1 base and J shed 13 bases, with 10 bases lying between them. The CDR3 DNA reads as TGTGCCAGCAGCCAAGCAGGGATGTGGCTGTTTTTT. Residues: CASSQAGMWLFF.

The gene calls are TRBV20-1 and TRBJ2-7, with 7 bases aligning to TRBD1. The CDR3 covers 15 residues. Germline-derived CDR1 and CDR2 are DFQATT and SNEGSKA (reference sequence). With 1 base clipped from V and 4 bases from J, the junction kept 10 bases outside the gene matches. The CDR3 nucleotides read TGCAGTGCTAGAGCTCCGAGGGGGCCCTCATACGAGCAGTACTTC. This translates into CSARAPRGPSYEQYF.

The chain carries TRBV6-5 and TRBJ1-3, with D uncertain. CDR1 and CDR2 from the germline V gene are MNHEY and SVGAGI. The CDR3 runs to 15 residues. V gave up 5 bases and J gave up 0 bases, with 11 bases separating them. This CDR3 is CASSRRRSSGNTIYF. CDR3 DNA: TGTGCCAGCAGTAGACGACGGTCCTCTGGAAACACCATATATTTT.

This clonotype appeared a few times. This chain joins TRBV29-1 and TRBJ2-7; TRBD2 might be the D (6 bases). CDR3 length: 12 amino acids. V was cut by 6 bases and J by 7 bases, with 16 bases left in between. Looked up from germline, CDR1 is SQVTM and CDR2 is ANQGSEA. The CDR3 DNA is TGCAGCGTCAAAACCGGGGGATTGGAGCAGTACTTC. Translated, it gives CSVKTGGLEQYF.

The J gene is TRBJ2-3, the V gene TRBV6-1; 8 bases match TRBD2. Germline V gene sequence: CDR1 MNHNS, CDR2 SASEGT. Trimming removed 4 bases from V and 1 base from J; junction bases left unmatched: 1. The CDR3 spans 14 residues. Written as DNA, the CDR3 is TGTGCCAGCAGTGTTAGCGGGGGCACAGATACGCAGTATTTT. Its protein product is CASSVSGGTDTQYF.

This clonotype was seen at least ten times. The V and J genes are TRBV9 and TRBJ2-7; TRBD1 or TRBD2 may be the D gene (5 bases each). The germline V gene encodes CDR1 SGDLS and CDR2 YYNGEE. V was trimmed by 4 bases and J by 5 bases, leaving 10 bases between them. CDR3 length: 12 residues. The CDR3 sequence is CASSRDRDEQYF. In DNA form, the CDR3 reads TGTGCCAGCAGCAGGGACCGGGACGAGCAGTACTTC.

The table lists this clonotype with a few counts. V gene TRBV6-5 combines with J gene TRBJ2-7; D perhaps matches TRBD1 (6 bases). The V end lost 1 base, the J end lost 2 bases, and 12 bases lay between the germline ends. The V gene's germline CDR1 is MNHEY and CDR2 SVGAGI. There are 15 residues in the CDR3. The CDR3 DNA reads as TGTGCCAGCAGTTACTTCGCAGGGGACCCCTACGAGCAGTACTTC. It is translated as CASSYFAGDPYEQYF.

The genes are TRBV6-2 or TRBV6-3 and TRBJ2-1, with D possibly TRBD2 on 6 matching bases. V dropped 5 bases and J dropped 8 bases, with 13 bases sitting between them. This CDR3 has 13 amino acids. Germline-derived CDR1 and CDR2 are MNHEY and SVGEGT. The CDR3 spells CASSTRWGDEQFF. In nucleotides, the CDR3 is TGTGCCAGCAGTACTCGTTGGGGGGATGAGCAGTTCTTC.

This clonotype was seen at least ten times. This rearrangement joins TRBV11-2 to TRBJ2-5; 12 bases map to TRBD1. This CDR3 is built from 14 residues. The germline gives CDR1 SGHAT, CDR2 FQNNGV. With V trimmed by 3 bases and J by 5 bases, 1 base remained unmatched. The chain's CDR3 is CASSFGTGGETQYF. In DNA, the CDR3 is TGTGCCAGCAGCTTCGGGACAGGGGGCGAGACCCAGTACTTC.

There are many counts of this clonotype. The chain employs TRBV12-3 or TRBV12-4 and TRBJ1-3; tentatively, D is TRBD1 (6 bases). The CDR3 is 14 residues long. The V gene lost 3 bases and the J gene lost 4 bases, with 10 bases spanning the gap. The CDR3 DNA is TGTGCCAGCAGTTTCCGGGGGCGCGGAAACACCATATATTTT. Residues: CASSFRGRGNTIYF.

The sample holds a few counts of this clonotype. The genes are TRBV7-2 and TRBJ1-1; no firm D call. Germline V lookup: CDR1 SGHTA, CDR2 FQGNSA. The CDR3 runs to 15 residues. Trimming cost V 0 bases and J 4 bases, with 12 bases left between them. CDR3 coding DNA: TGTGCCAGCAGCTTAGCGTCAGCCTGGGGCACTGAAGCTTTCTTT. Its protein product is CASSLASAWGTEAFF.

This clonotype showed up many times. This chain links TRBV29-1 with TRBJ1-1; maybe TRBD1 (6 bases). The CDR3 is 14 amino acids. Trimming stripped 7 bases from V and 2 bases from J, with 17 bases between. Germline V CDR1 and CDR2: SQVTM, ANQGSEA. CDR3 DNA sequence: TGCAGCGCCTGGGGCGGGGGCCAAAACACTGAAGCTTTCTTT. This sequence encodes CSAWGGGQNTEAFF.

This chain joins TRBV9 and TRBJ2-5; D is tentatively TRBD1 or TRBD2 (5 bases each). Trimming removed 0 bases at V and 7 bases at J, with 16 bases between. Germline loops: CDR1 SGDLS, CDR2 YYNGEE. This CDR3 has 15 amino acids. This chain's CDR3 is CASSVEGQGGGTQYF. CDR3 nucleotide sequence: TGTGCCAGCAGCGTAGAGGGTCAGGGCGGAGGGACCCAGTACTTC.

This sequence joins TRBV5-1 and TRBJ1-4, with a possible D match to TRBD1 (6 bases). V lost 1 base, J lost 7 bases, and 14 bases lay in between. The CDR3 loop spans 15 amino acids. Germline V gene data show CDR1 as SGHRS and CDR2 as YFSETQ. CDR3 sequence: CASSLSTGSSEKLFF. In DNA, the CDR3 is TGCGCCAGCAGCTTGTCAACAGGGAGTTCTGAAAAACTGTTTTTT.

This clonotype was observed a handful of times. CDR3 nucleotide sequence: TGTGCCAGCAGCTCAGTGGGGACAACTGGAAACACCATATATTTT. Protein sequence: CASSSVGTTGNTIYF. This chain links TRBV7-2 with TRBJ1-3, with TRBD1 as a possible D gene (6 bases). V was trimmed by 4 bases and J by 2 bases, leaving 12 bases between them. CDR3 length: 15 amino acids. Germline V gene sequence: CDR1 SGHTA, CDR2 FQGNSA.

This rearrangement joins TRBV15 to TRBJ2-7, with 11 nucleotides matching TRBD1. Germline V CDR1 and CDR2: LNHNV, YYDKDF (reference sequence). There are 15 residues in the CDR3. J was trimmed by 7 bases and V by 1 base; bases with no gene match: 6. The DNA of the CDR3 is TGTGCCACCAGCAGAGGGGGGACAGGGGGTCTTGAGCAGTACTTC. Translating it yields CATSRGGTGGLEQYF.

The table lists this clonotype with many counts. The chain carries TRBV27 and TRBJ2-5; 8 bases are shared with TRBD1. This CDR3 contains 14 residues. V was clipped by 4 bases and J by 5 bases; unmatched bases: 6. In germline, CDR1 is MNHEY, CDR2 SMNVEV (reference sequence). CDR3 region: CASSSGQGVETQYF. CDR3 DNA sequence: TGTGCCAGCAGTTCCGGACAGGGAGTGGAGACCCAGTACTTC.

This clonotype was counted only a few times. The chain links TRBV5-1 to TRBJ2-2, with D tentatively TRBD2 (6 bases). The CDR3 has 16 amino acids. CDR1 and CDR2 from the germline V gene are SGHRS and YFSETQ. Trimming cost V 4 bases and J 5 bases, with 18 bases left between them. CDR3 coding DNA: TGCGCCAGCAGCCCCCGACCGAGGGGAGGAACCGGGGAGCTGTTTTTT. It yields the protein CASSPRPRGGTGELFF. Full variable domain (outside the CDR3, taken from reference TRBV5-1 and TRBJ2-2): KAGVTQTPRYLIKTRGQQVTLSCSPISGHRSVSWYQQTPGQGLQFLFEYFSETQRNKGNFPGRFSGRQFSNSRSEMNVSTLELGDSALYLCASSPRPRGGTGELFFGEGSRLTVL.

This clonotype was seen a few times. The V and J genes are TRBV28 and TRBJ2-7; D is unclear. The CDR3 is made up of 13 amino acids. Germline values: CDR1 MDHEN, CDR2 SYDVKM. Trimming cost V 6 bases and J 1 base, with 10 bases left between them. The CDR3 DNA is TGTGCCAGCAGGTCGGGCGGTTCCTACGAGCAGTACTTC. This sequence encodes CASRSGGSYEQYF.

The CDR3 loop reads CASSLADTGLAYEQYF. The CDR3, as DNA: TGCGCCAGCAGCTTGGCCGATACAGGATTAGCCTACGAGCAGTACTTC. The V gene is TRBV5-1, the J gene TRBJ2-7; perhaps TRBD1 as D (5 bases). Deletions cut 0 bases from V and 2 bases from J, with 15 bases between. The CDR3 loop spans 16 amino acids. From germline, CDR1 is SGHRS and CDR2 YFSETQ.

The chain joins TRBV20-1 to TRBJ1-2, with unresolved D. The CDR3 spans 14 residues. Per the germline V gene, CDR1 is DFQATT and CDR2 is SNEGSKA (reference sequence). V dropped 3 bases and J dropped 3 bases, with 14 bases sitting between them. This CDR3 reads CSASEAGRYYGYTF. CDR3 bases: TGCAGTGCTAGTGAGGCGGGGAGGTACTATGGCTACACCTTC.

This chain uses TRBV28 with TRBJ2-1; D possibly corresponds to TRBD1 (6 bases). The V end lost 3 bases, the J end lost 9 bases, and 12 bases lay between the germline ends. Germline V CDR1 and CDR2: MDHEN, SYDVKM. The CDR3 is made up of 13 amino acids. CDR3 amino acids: CASSFWGPGEQFF. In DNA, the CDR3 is TGTGCCAGCAGTTTCTGGGGGCCCGGTGAGCAGTTCTTC.

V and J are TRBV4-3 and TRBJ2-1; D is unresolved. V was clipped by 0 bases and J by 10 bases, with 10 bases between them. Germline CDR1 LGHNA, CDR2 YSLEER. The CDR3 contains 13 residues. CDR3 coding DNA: TGCGCCAGCAGCCAAGATGTGGACGACGAGCAGTTCTTC. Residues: CASSQDVDDEQFF.

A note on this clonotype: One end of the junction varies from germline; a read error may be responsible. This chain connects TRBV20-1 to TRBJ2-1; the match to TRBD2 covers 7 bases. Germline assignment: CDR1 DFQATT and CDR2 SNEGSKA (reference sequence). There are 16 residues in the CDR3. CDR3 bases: TGCTGTGCTAGGATCGGCGGGGGTATAATTTGGAATGAGCAGTTCTTC. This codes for CCARIGGGIIWNEQFF.